The T cell receptor beta chain under discussion was sequenced for a study of shared clonotypes between healthy human individuals. Turning to the study itself: Each donor's CD8 memory used one plate, CD8 naive two, each CD4 subset three.

General study points: Clonotype sharing among donors was expected to depend on sequencing depth.

The protocol was immunoSEQ multiplex PCR, while the TCRdb copy is restricted to in-frame clones and leaves out a portion. Here the sample spans about 1.5 million clones, under 99% being singletons. Germline CDR1 is SEHNR and CDR2 is FQNEAQ (reference sequence). The V and J ends lost 3 bases and 4 bases respectively, with 5 bases between them. The CDR3 runs to 12 residues. A remark on this clone: Its antigen is unidentified. This sample includes further DNA sequences coding for the same CDR3.

The J gene is TRBJ2-3, the V gene TRBV7-9, with unresolved D. The origin of this receptor is a man under 40 in good health. Sequencing used naive CD4+ T cells sorted from blood. Regarding subset: CD45RA+ positively selected. In DNA, the CDR3 is TGTGCCAGCAGCTTTGGGCCAGATACGCAGTATTTT. Residues: CASSFGPDTQYF. The complete variable domain, with remaining parts taken from reference TRBV7-9 and TRBJ2-3, reads DTGVSQNPRHKITKRGQNVTFRCDPISEHNRLYWYRQTLGQGPEFLTYFQNEAQLEKSRLLSDRFSAERPKGSFSTLEIQRTEQGDSAMYLCASSFGPDTQYFGPGTRLTVL.